Below, one T cell receptor (beta chain) is given with its context. The antigen it recognizes is unknown. Base qualities are missing; no much larger clone stands one base away. This specimen belongs to a study of Ad26.COV2.S vaccination and SARS-CoV-2 variants (dated by TCRdb to 2020 to 2023). For context, the study as a whole: Donors in the vaccine arm were drawn from COV1001, a phase I-IIa trial of Ad26.COV2.S in healthy adults that was multicentre, randomized, double-blind and placebo-controlled. The TCR-sequenced set comprised around 30 samples: some 20 Ad26.COV2.S vaccine recipients, 5 placebo recipients and 8 SARS-CoV-2 convalescent individuals. Ad26.COV2.S was administered intramuscularly at a dose of 5x10^10 or 1x10^11 viral particles, either as one shot or as two shots given 56 days apart. The specificity and breadth of SARS-CoV-2-reactive T cell receptors after Ad26.COV2.S vaccination were assessed by TCRbeta repertoire sequencing. Throughout the experiments and outcome assessment, investigators stayed blinded to trial group allocation. Trial participants were randomized into five groups of five: low-dose or high-dose Ad26.COV2.S given once or twice, or placebo on both occasions.

The immunoSEQ Assay was used to sequence TCRbeta CDR3 regions. After extraction, genomic DNA underwent amplification by bias-controlled multiplex PCR, followed by high-throughput sequencing. In the paper's pipeline: To quantify the absolute abundance of every unique TCRbeta CDR3 region, sequences were collapsed and filtered. Usable DNA was measured by amplifying reference genes present in all nucleated cells, and TCRbeta template counts were normalized to that usable DNA to estimate T cell fraction. Repertoire TCRs were annotated as SARS-CoV-2-specific by exact matching of V gene, CDR3 amino acid sequence and J gene to a known reactive TCR set. The reference SARS-CoV-2 TCR set was derived from MIRA and filtered for enrichment in COVID-19-positive ImmuneCODE repertoires, a step that removed public or cross-reactive TCRs. Using the MIRA antigens, annotated TCRs were further analysed by specific ORF or by position within an ORF. Breadth was defined as annotated unique rearrangements over total unique productive rearrangements; depth was the summed frequency of those rearrangements. Group comparisons of TCR breadth used two-sided Wilcoxon rank-sum tests. Drawn from immuneACCESS, this table holds only the in-frame rearrangements with V and J called that TCRdb kept. Clones are partly lost; checked studies trace under half to an unresolved V gene and leave the rest unexplained. V and J calls and clone size are those listed in that table; D and trimming were worked out from the DNA. Here the sample has 350,000 to 450,000 clones; around 87% occur a single time. 3.4% of the sample is in the top ten clones.

Per the germline V gene (reference sequence), MNHEY is the CDR1 and SMNVEV is the CDR2. The cysteine opens and the phenylalanine closes a CDR3 of 14 amino acids. CDR3 DNA only is kept here, 42 bases in frame from base 1. Here V drops 4 bases and J drops 9 bases, and the junction holds 6 bases not matched to any gene. The study at large found these results: Non-spike TCR breadth was comparable between vaccine and placebo recipients, consistent with the vaccine containing only spike. Substantial breadth of spike-specific CD8+ and CD4+ T cell responses was reported after vaccination. Compared with placebo recipients, Ad26.COV2.S recipients showed higher spike-specific TCR breadth (P = 0.0014). The study was not powered for comparison of responses between vaccine doses or regimens. The authors noted that the TCR breadth and depth analyses may have underestimated total T cell responses.

The treatment or condition label of this sample denotes: roughly 19 received Ad26.COV2.S at low or high dose, single or two shots; about 5 received placebo; per-sample allocation not given. For vaccine and placebo recipients, the sequenced repertoires came from samples collected on day 63 after the first injection. In Cohort 1b, more than 20 adults aged 18-55 years were enrolled at a single site in Boston, USA, between 29 July and 7 August 2020. Ad26.COV2.S was a replication-incompetent adenovirus type 26 vector that expressed a prefusion-stabilized SARS-CoV-2 spike protein derived from the original Wuhan strain.

This sequence was found in a person aged 18-60 years who received the Ad26.COV2.S COVID-19 vaccine or a placebo. The V and J segments used are TRBV27 and TRBJ1-4, with TRBD1 identical over 9 junction bases. The sequenced sample was peripheral blood, obtained in a trial of Ad26.COV2.S vaccine versus placebo. The CDR3 in this case is CASSSYRGLQKLFF. The sequenced DNA is TGTGCCAGCAGTTCCTACAGGGGGCTCCAAAAACTGTTTTTT.